The 27 T cell receptor beta chains below all came from one sample that was sequenced in a study of blood T cell repertoires in COVID-19. The assay was immunoSEQ multiplex PCR, and TCRdb's table has in-frame clones only and misses some. The repertoire holds about 370,000 clones, with around 87% as singletons. The sequenced sample was PBMCs or T cells enriched from blood (not recorded which). These receptors were taken from a man aged 18-30 years who had recovered from COVID-19.

CDR3 protein: CASSYRAQGVADTQYF. DNA of the CDR3: TGTGCCAGCAGTTACCGGGCTCAGGGTGTCGCAGATACGCAGTATTTT. The rearrangement joins TRBV6-5 to TRBJ2-3; TRBD1 might be the D (5 bases). From germline, CDR1 is MNHEY and CDR2 SVGAGI. V was shortened by 2 bases and J by 4 bases, with 16 bases between the two germline ends. The CDR3 is made up of 16 amino acids.

The chain couples TRBV28 to TRBJ2-3; 9 bases align to TRBD1. V was pared by 3 bases and J by 4 bases, with 5 bases of the junction left unmatched. CDR3 length: 15 residues. The germline V gene encodes CDR1 MDHEN and CDR2 SYDVKM. Here the CDR3 reads CASSFGTGFSDTQYF. CDR3 DNA sequence: TGTGCCAGCAGTTTCGGGACAGGGTTTTCAGATACGCAGTATTTT.

CDR3 residues: CASSQGEDGYTF. The CDR3 DNA sequence: TGTGCCAGCAGCCAAGGCGAGGATGGCTACACCTTC. V is TRBV14 and J is TRBJ1-2; D is ambiguous. The V gene lost 1 base and the J gene lost 6 bases, with 6 bases spanning the gap. Per the germline V gene, CDR1 is SGHDN and CDR2 is FVKESK. CDR3 length: 12 residues.

This clone was observed once. This chain joins TRBV5-8 and TRBJ1-5; 9 bases map to TRBD1. The V segment lost 0 bases and the J segment 7 bases; nucleotides outside the gene matches: 5. Germline CDR1 reads SGHTS; CDR2 reads YDEGEE. The length of the CDR3 is 15 residues. In DNA form, the CDR3 reads TGTGCCAGCAGCTTGGCCAGGACAGGGGCCCAGCCCCAGCATTTT. This gives the protein CASSLARTGAQPQHF.

The chain employs TRBV6-1 and TRBJ2-3; no firm D call. Germline V gene data show CDR1 as MNHNS and CDR2 as SASEGT. Trimming removed 2 bases from V and 3 bases from J, with 9 bases in between. The CDR3 has 14 residues. The CDR3 coding sequence is TGTGCCAGCAGTGAACTAGTTGGGACAGATACGCAGTATTTT. This translates into CASSELVGTDTQYF.

J is TRBJ1-1 and V is TRBV12-3 or TRBV12-4; TRBD1 is a possible D gene (6 bases). Trimming took off 6 bases at V and 8 bases at J, with 10 bases between the two ends. The CDR3 runs 11 residues. The CDR3 DNA follows: TGTGCCAGCAGCTCCGACAGGGAAGCTTTCTTT. Its translation is CASSSDREAFF.

About this clone itself: Distinct nucleotide sequences in the sample also encode this CDR3. V gene TRBV9 combines with J gene TRBJ2-1; 12 bases are shared with TRBD2. V was pared by 2 bases and J by 4 bases, with 1 base of the junction left unmatched. CDR1 and CDR2 (germline): SGDLS, YYNGEE. The CDR3 extends over 15 amino acids. The CDR3 loop is CASSVTSGSYNEQFF. The CDR3 DNA sequence: TGTGCCAGCAGCGTGACTAGCGGGAGTTACAATGAGCAGTTCTTC.

This clone came up once. The chain carries TRBV18 and TRBJ2-7, with 8 bases identical to TRBD2. The trim removed 2 bases at V and 6 bases at J, leaving 6 bases unmatched. The CDR3 runs 14 residues. Germline CDR1 reads KGHSH; CDR2 reads LQKENI. CDR3 amino acids: CASSPTSGGGEQYF. For the CDR3, the DNA is TGTGCCAGCTCACCAACTAGCGGAGGAGGCGAGCAGTACTTC.

The CDR3 reads CSVAQGAPQETQYF. CDR3 sequence (DNA): TGCAGCGTTGCCCAGGGGGCGCCCCAAGAGACCCAGTACTTC. The rearrangement links TRBV29-1 to TRBJ2-5; 8 bases map to TRBD1. V dropped 4 bases and J dropped 1; count of bases not matched to a gene: 5. This CDR3 is 14 amino acids long. CDR1 is SQVTM, CDR2 ANQGSEA, per germline. Supplemented by reference TRBV29-1 and TRBJ2-5, the full variable domain reads SAVISQKPSRDICQRGTSLTIQCQVDSQVTMMFWYRQQPGQSLTLIATANQGSEATYESGFVIDKFPISRPNLTFSTLTVSNMSPEDSSIYLCSVAQGAPQETQYFGPGTRLLVL.

The chain links TRBV18 to TRBJ2-7; TRBD2 might be the D (5 bases). V lost 2 bases and J 7 bases, leaving 15 bases between the germline ends. In germline, CDR1 is KGHSH, CDR2 LQKENI. The CDR3 is 14 residues long. The CDR3 loop reads CASSPLDLSGEQYF. The CDR3 DNA reads as TGTGCCAGCTCACCATTAGACCTCTCGGGGGAGCAGTACTTC. The full variable domain, completed using reference TRBV18 and TRBJ2-7, is NAGVMQNPRHLVRRRGQEARLRCSPMKGHSHVYWYRQLPEEGLKFMVYLQKENIIDESGMPKERFSAEFPKEGPSILRIQQVVRGDSAAYFCASSPLDLSGEQYFGPGTRLTVT.

The chain links TRBV19 to TRBJ2-1; 9 nucleotides match TRBD2. Germline V lookup: CDR1 LNHDA, CDR2 SQIVND (reference sequence). V dropped 1 base and J dropped 5; count of bases not matched to a gene: 6. This CDR3 spans 16 amino acids. Here the CDR3 reads CASSIGEASGNNEQFF. In DNA form, the CDR3 reads TGTGCCAGTAGTATAGGAGAGGCTAGCGGGAACAATGAGCAGTTCTTC.

V and J are TRBV5-6 and TRBJ2-7, with 11 bases aligning to TRBD2. The CDR3 is 15 residues long. Looked up from germline, CDR1 is SGHDT and CDR2 is YYEEEE. With 5 bases clipped from V and 1 base from J, the junction kept 5 bases outside the gene matches. CDR3 in amino acids: CASSLLAGGSYEQYF. The CDR3 coding sequence is TGTGCCAGCAGTTTGCTAGCGGGAGGTTCCTACGAGCAGTACTTC.

The chain has TRBV3-1 (or the pseudogene TRBV3-2) and TRBJ2-1; D may be TRBD2 (6 bases). Germline V gene data show CDR1 as LGHDT and CDR2 as YNNKEL (reference sequence). With 2 bases removed from V and 7 bases from J, the gap between germline ends came to 15 bases. The CDR3 length is 15 residues. The CDR3 DNA reads as TGTGCCAGCAGCCAATCGGGAGCAGGTGGTAATGAGCAGTTCTTC. The encoded protein is CASSQSGAGGNEQFF.

The chain joins TRBV18 to TRBJ1-1; 11 bases are shared with TRBD1. Unmatched junction bases numbered 3, after V lost 3 bases and J lost 3 bases. The V gene's germline CDR1 is KGHSH and CDR2 LQKENI. The CDR3 extends over 15 amino acids. The CDR3 reads CASSPGTGGDTEAFF. DNA for the CDR3: TGTGCCAGCTCACCTGGGACAGGGGGGGACACTGAAGCTTTCTTT.

The chain employs TRBV28 and TRBJ1-1; 8 bases align to TRBD1. V was clipped by 3 bases and J by 0 bases; unmatched bases: 6. Germline values: CDR1 MDHEN, CDR2 SYDVKM. The CDR3 is 16 residues long. The CDR3 DNA sequence: TGTGCCAGCAGTTTTTGGACAGGGATGATGAACACTGAAGCTTTCTTT. Translating it yields CASSFWTGMMNTEAFF.

The chain employs TRBV27 and TRBJ2-3, with no clear D. The V end was cut by 2 bases, the J end by 7 bases, with 19 bases between. CDR3 length equals 16 residues. Germline CDR1 reads MNHEY; CDR2 reads SMNVEV (reference sequence). As DNA, the CDR3 is TGTGCCAGCAGTTTAAGGCGCGGCGGCGGAGCTCATACGCAGTATTTT. This encodes CASSLRRGGGAHTQYF.

The chain is built from TRBV30 and TRBJ1-1; 7 positions agree with TRBD1. V lost 3 bases to trimming and J lost 3 bases; unmatched junction nucleotides: 7. The CDR3 is 14 amino acids. The V gene's germline CDR1 is GTSNPN and CDR2 SVGIG (reference sequence). CDR3 loop: CAWRTGSWYTEAFF. CDR3 nucleotide sequence: TGTGCCTGGAGGACAGGGAGTTGGTACACTGAAGCTTTCTTT.

The chain has TRBV24-1 and TRBJ1-2, with no clear D. Germline loops: CDR1 KGHDR, CDR2 SFDVKD. The CDR3 runs to 13 residues. V lost 7 bases, J lost 3 bases, and 11 bases lay in between. CDR3 in amino acids: CATSSSADYGYTF. The CDR3 nucleotides read TGTGCCACCAGCTCTTCCGCGGACTATGGCTACACCTTC.

The chain joins TRBV3-1 (or the pseudogene TRBV3-2) to TRBJ2-5; TRBD2 matches at 8 bases. This CDR3 comprises 15 residues. Germline CDR1 reads LGHDT; CDR2 reads YNNKEL (reference sequence). Trimming removed 4 bases from V and 5 bases from J; junction bases left unmatched: 9. CDR3 in amino acids: CASSLRSGSRETQYF. The DNA of the CDR3 is TGTGCCAGCAGCCTCCGGAGCGGGAGTAGGGAGACCCAGTACTTC.

This sequence joins TRBV28 and TRBJ1-1, with D perhaps TRBD1 (5 bases). The V and J ends lost 8 bases and 7 bases respectively, with 17 bases between them. This CDR3 comprises 13 residues. Germline assignment: CDR1 MDHEN and CDR2 SYDVKM. CDR3: CASLPTAYLEAFF. The DNA of the CDR3 is TGTGCCAGCCTCCCGACAGCTTACCTTGAAGCTTTCTTT.

V usage is TRBV5-4 and J usage is TRBJ1-6, with D maybe TRBD1 (6 bases). The germline CDR1 and CDR2 sequences are SGHNT and YYREEE (reference sequence). This CDR3 has 17 amino acids. Trimming left V 4 bases short and J 0 bases short, with 14 bases between. CDR3 in DNA: TGTGCCAGCAGCCGGGACACCGAGAGCTCCTATAATTCACCCCTCCACTTT. Translation gives CASSRDTESSYNSPLHF.

The V gene is TRBV12-5, the J gene TRBJ1-6, with TRBD1 as a possible D gene (6 bases). This CDR3 comprises 14 residues. Germline loops: CDR1 LGHNT, CDR2 FRNRAP. V was clipped by 6 bases and J by 9 bases, with 15 bases between them. The CDR3 protein is CASGIQGGASPLHF. DNA of the CDR3: TGTGCTAGTGGGATACAGGGAGGGGCTTCACCCCTCCACTTT. Full variable domain (outside the CDR3, taken from reference TRBV12-5 and TRBJ1-6): DARVTQTPRHKVTEMGQEVTMRCQPILGHNTVFWYRQTMMQGLELLAYFRNRAPLDDSGMPKDRFSAEMPDATLATLKIQPSEPRDSAVYFCASGIQGGASPLHFGNGTRLTVT.

The gene calls are TRBV4-1 and TRBJ2-7; 8 bases align to TRBD1. The V gene's germline CDR1 is MGHRA and CDR2 YSYEKL. The trim removed 4 bases at V and 2 bases at J, leaving 4 bases unmatched. The CDR3 is made up of 14 amino acids. The CDR3 DNA sequence: TGCGCCAGCAGCCTTGGACAGGGAGCCTACGAGCAGTACTTC. Residues: CASSLGQGAYEQYF.

The V gene is TRBV29-1, the J gene TRBJ2-1; 10 bases agree with TRBD2. V trimming: 6 bases; J trimming: 4 bases; junction bases outside the gene matches: 6. The CDR3 is made up of 14 amino acids. CDR1 and CDR2 (germline): SQVTM, ANQGSEA. In nucleotides, the CDR3 is TGCAGCGTCCTAGCGGGAGTATCGTACAATGAGCAGTTCTTC. Translating gives CSVLAGVSYNEQFF.

The chain is built from TRBV11-1 and TRBJ2-5, with 7 bases matching TRBD2. CDR1 and CDR2 (germline): SGHAT, FQDESV (reference sequence). This CDR3 has 14 amino acids. The ends lost 5 bases at V and 4 bases at J; junction bases unmatched: 7. In DNA, the CDR3 is TGTGCCAGCAGCCCTGGGCGGGGGATAGAGACCCAGTACTTC. It yields the protein CASSPGRGIETQYF.

This chain joins TRBV10-3 and TRBJ1-2, with 9 nucleotides matching TRBD1. The CDR3 runs to 14 residues. Germline CDR1 is ENHRY and CDR2 is SYGVKD. The J segment lost 2 bases and the V segment lost 5 bases, leaving 3 bases of the junction unmatched. The CDR3 loop is CAISLTGGNYGYTF. The CDR3 bases are TGTGCCATCAGTTTAACAGGGGGCAACTATGGCTACACCTTC.

This clone was recorded a few times. The chain links TRBV29-1 to TRBJ2-1; no definite D call. This CDR3 spans 12 amino acids. CDR1 and CDR2 from the germline V gene are SQVTM and ANQGSEA. V gave up 4 bases and J gave up 8 bases, with 12 bases separating them. CDR3 protein: CSVATPWDEQFF. The CDR3 DNA reads as TGCAGCGTTGCGACTCCGTGGGATGAGCAGTTCTTC.